This T cell receptor (beta chain) derives from a study of blood T cell repertoires in COVID-19. Overall study context: Acute-phase and convalescent COVID-19 samples originated in the United States, Italy and Spain. Sources were T cells, B-cell-depleted T cells, or PBMCs; the material itself was cDNA or gDNA.

This clone has only one observation. This CDR3 has 12 residues. The germline gives CDR1 SGHNT, CDR2 YYREEE (reference sequence). Trimming pared 7 bases from V and 7 bases from J, leaving 14 bases between. Original analysis: Estimated nucleated cell counts came from reference gene primer amplification. Some clones are missing from TCRdb's copy, which holds only in-frame ones; the method was immunoSEQ multiplex PCR. From that table come the V and J calls and clone size; the DNA was used to work out D and trimming. The repertoire holds 90,000 to 120,000 clones, with 80% to 85% as singletons. The chain links TRBV5-4 to TRBJ1-1; the D gene is possibly TRBD1 (6 bases). The receptor comes from a man between 65 and 85 years old with acute or convalescent COVID-19. The sequenced sample was peripheral blood. The chain's CDR3 is CASWRQGNEAFF. CDR3 sequence (DNA): TGTGCCAGCTGGCGTCAGGGGAATGAAGCTTTCTTT.